The clone carrying this T cell receptor beta chain has more than one count but fewer than ten. The data are from a study of blood T cell repertoires in COVID-19. Study as a whole: T cells, B-cell-depleted T cells, or PBMCs provided the cDNA or gDNA that served as material.

V dropped 11 bases and J dropped 2 bases, with 15 bases sitting between them. The CDR3 extends over 13 amino acids. CDR1 and CDR2 (germline): LNHDA, SQIVND (reference sequence). Here immunoSEQ multiplex PCR was the method, and the copy in TCRdb shows in-frame clones only, minus some. The sample lists 100,000 or so clones, roughly four fifths seen once, with approximately 9% in the top ten. The gene calls are TRBV19 and TRBJ1-1; weak D call: TRBD1 (6 bases). The sequenced sample was peripheral blood. The source of this sequence is a woman aged 70-85 years with acute or convalescent COVID-19. CDR3 residues: CACSGQINTEAFF. CDR3 bases: TGTGCCTGTTCCGGACAGATAAACACTGAAGCTTTCTTT.